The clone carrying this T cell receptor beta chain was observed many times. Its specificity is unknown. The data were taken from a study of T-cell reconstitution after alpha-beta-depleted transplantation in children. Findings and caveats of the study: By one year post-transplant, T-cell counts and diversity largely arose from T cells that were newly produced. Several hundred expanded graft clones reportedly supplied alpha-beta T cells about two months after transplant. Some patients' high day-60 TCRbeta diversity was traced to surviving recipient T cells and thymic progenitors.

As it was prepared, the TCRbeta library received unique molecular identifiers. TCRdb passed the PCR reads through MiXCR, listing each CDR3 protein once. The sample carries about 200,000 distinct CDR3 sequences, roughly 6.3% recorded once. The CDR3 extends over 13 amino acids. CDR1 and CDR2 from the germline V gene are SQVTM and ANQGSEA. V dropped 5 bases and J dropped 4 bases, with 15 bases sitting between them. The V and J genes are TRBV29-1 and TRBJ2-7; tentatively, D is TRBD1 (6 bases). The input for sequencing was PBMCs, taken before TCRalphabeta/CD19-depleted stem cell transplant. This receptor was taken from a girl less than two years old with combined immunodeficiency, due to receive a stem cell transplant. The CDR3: CSVLGQGFYEQYF. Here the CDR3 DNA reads TGCAGCGTTCTTGGGCAGGGGTTTTACGAGCAGTACTTC.